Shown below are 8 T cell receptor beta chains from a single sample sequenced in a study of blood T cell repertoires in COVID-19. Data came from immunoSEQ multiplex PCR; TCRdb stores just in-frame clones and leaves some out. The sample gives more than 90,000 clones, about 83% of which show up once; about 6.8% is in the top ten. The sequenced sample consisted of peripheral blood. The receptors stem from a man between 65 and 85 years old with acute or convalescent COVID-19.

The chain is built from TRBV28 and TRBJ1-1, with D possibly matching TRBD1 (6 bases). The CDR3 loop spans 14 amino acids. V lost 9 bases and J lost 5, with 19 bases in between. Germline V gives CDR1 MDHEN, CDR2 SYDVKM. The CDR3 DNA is TGTGCCAGTCAGTTAACAGGGATAGTGACTGAAGCTTTCTTT. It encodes CASQLTGIVTEAFF.

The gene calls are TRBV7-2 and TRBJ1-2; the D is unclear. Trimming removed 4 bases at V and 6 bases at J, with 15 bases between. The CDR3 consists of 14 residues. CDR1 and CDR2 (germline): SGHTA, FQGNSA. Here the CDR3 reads CASSSRAGRHGYTF. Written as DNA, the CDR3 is TGTGCCAGCAGCTCCCGGGCGGGTAGGCATGGCTACACCTTC.

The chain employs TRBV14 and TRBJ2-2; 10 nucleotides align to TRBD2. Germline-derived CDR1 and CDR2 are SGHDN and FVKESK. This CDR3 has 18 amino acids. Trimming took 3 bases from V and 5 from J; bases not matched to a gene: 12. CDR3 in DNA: TGTGCCAGCAGCCAGAGGTGGTTTAGCGGGAGGTCTACCGGGGAGCTGTTTTTT. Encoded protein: CASSQRWFSGRSTGELFF.

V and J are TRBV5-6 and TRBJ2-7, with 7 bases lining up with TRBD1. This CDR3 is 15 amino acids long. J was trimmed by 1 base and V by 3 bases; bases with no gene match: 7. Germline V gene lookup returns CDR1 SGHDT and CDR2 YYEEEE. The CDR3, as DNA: TGTGCCAGCAGCTACAGGGGAATGATGTCCTACGAGCAGTACTTC. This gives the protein CASSYRGMMSYEQYF. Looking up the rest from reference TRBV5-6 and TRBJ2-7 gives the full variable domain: DAGVTQSPTHLIKTRGQQVTLRCSPKSGHDTVSWYQQALGQGPQFIFQYYEEEERQRGNFPDRFSGHQFPNYSSELNVNALLLGDSALYLCASSYRGMMSYEQYFGPGTRLTVT.

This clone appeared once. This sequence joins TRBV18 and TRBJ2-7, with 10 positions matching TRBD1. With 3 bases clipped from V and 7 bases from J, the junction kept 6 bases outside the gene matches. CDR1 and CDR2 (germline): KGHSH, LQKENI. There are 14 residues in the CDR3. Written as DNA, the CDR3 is TGTGCCAGCTCACCTGGACAGGGGGGTCTGGAGCAGTACTTC. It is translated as CASSPGQGGLEQYF.

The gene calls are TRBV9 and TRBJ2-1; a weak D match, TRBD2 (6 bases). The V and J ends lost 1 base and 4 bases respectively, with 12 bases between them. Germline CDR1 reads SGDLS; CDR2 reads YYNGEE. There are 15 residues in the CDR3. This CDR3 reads CASSVSASDYNEQFF. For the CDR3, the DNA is TGTGCCAGCAGCGTATCTGCTAGCGATTACAATGAGCAGTTCTTC.

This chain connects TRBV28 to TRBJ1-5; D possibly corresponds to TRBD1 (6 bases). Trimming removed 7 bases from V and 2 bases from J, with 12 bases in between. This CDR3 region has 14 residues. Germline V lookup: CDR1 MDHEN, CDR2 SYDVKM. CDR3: CASKGGGGNQPQHF. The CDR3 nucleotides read TGTGCCAGCAAGGGAGGGGGAGGCAATCAGCCCCAGCATTTT.

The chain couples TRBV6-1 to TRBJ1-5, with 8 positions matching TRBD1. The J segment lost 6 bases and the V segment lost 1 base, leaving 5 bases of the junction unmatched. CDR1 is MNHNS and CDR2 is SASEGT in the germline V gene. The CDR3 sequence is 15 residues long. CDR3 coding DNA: TGTGCCAGCAGTGAAGAGACAGGGGACACTCAGCCCCAGCATTTT. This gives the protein CASSEETGDTQPQHF.